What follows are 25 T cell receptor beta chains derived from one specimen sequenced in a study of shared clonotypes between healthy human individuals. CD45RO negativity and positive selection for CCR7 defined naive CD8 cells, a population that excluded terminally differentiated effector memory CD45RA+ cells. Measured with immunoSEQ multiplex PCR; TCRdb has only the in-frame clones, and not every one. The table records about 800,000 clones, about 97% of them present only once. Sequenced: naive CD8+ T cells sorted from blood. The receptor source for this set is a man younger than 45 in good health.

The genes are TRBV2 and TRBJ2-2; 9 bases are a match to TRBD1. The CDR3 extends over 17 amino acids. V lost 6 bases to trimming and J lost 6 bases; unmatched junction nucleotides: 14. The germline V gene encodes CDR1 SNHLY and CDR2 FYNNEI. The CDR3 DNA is TGTGCCAGCAGCCCTATTTGGGACAGGGCCCCTCCCGGGGAGCTGTTTTTT. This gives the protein CASSPIWDRAPPGELFF.

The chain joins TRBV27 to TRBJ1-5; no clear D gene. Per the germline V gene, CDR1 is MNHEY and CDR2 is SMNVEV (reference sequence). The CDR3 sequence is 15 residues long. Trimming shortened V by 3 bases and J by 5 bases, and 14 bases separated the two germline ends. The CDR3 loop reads CASSFTAEPYQPQHF. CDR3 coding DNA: TGTGCCAGCAGTTTTACGGCAGAGCCATATCAGCCCCAGCATTTT.

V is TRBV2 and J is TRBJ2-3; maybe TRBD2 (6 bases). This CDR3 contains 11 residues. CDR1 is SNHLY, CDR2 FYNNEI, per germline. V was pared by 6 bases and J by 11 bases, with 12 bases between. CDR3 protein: CASRGGTLQYF. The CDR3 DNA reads TGTGCCAGCAGGGGCGGGACCCTGCAGTATTTT.

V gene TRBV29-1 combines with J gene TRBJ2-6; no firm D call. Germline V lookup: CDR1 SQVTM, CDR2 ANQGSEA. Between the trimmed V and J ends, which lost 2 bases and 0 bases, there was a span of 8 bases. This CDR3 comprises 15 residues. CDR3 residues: CSVERRISGANVLTF. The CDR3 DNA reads TGCAGCGTTGAACGGCGGATCTCTGGGGCCAACGTCCTGACTTTC. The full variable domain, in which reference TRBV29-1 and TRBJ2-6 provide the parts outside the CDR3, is SAVISQKPSRDICQRGTSLTIQCQVDSQVTMMFWYRQQPGQSLTLIATANQGSEATYESGFVIDKFPISRPNLTFSTLTVSNMSPEDSSIYLCSVERRISGANVLTFGAGSRLTVL.

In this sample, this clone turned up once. In DNA form, the CDR3 reads TGTGCCAGCAGCTTAGGCAGGGCTTACACAGATACGCAGTATTTT. Encoded protein: CASSLGRAYTDTQYF. The chain couples TRBV7-9 to TRBJ2-3; TRBD1 might be the D (5 bases). The CDR3 extends over 15 amino acids. Germline CDR1 is SEHNR and CDR2 is FQNEAQ (reference sequence). V dropped 1 base and J dropped 2 bases, with 10 bases sitting between them.

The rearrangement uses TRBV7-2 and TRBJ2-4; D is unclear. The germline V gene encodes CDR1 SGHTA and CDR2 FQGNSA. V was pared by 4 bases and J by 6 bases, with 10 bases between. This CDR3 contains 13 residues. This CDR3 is CASSSPIVNIQYF. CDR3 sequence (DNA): TGTGCCAGCAGCTCCCCTATAGTAAACATTCAGTACTTC.

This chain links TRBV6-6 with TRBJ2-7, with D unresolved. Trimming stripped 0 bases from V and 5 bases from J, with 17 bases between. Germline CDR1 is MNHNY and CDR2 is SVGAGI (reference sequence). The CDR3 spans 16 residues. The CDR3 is CASSYSQMNARDEQYF. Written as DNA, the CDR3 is TGTGCCAGCAGTTACTCCCAAATGAACGCTCGCGACGAGCAGTACTTC.

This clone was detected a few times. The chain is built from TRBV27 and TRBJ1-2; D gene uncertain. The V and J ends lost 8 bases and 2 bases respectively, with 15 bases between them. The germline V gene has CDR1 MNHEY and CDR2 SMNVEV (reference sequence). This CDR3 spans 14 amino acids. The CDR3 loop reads CASRTSGRNYGYTF. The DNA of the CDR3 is TGTGCCAGCCGGACGTCGGGTAGGAACTATGGCTACACCTTC.

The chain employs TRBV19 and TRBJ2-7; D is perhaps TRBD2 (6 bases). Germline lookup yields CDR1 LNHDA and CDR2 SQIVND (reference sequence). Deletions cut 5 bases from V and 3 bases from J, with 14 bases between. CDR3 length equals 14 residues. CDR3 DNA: TGTGCCAGTAGTGAGACGGGAGATATCTACGAGCAGTACTTC. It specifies CASSETGDIYEQYF.

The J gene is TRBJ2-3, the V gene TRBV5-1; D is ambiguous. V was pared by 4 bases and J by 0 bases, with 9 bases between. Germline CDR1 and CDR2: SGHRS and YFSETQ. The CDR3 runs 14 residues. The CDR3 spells CASSPQTSTDTQYF. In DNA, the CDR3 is TGCGCCAGCAGCCCCCAGACTAGCACAGATACGCAGTATTTT. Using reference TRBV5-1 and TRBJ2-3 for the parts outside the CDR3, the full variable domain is KAGVTQTPRYLIKTRGQQVTLSCSPISGHRSVSWYQQTPGQGLQFLFEYFSETQRNKGNFPGRFSGRQFSNSRSEMNVSTLELGDSALYLCASSPQTSTDTQYFGPGTRLTVL.

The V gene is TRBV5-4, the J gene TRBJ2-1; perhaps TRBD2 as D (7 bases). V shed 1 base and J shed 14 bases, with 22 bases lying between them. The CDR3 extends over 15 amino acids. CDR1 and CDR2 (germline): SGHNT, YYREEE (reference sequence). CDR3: CASSLWGGREEDKFF. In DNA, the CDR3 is TGTGCCAGCAGCTTGTGGGGGGGGCGTGAAGAGGATAAGTTCTTC.

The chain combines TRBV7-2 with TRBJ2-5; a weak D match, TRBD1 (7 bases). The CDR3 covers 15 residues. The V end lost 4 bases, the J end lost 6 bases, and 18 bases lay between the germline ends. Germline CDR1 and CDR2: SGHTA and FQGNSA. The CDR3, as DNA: TGTGCCAGCAGCTCCCCAGGGGGGTCGGGGAAGACCCAGTACTTC. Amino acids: CASSSPGGSGKTQYF.

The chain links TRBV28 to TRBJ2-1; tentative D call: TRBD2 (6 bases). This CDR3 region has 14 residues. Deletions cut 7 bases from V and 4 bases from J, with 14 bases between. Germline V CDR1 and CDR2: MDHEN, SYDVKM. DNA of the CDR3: TGTGCCAGCACGGAGGACGGGAGTTACAATGAGCAGTTCTTC. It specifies CASTEDGSYNEQFF. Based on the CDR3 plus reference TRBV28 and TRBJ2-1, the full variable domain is DVKVTQSSRYLVKRTGEKVFLECVQDMDHENMFWYRQDPGLGLRLIYFSYDVKMKEKGDIPEGYSVSREKKERFSLILESASTNQTSMYLCASTEDGSYNEQFFGPGTRLTVL.

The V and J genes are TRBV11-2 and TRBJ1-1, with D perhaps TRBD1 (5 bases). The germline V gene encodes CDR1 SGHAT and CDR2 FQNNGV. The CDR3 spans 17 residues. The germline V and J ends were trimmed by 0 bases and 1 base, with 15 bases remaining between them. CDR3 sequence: CASSLDGRETGNTEAFF. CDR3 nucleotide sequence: TGTGCCAGCAGCTTAGACGGCAGGGAAACGGGGAACACTGAAGCTTTCTTT.

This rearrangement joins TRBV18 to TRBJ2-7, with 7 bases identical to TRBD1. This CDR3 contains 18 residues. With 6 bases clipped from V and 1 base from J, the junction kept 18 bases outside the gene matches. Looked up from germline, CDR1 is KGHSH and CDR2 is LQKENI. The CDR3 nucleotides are TGTGCCAGCTCCAATATACACGCCGGGACAGACGAATCCTACGAGCAGTACTTC. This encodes CASSNIHAGTDESYEQYF.

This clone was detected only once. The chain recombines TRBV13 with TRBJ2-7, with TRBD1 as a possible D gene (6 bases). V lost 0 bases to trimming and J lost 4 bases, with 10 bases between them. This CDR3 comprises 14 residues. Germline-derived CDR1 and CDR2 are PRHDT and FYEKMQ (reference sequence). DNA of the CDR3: TGTGCCAGCAGCTTAGGACAGGGTCTGTACGAGCAGTACTTC. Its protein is CASSLGQGLYEQYF.

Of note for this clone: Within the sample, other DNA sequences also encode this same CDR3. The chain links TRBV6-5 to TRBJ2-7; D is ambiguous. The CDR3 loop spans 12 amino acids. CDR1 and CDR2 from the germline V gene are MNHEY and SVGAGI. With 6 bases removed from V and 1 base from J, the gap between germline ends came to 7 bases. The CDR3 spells CASRSGSYEQYF. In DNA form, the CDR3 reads TGTGCCAGCAGGTCGGGTTCCTACGAGCAGTACTTC.

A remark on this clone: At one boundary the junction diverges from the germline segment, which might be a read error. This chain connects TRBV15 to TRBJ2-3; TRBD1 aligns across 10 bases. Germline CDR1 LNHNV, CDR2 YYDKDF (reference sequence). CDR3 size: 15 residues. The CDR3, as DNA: TGTGCCACCAGCAGAGCCGGGACAGGGGTACAACAAGTGTCTTTT. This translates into CATSRAGTGVQQVSF.

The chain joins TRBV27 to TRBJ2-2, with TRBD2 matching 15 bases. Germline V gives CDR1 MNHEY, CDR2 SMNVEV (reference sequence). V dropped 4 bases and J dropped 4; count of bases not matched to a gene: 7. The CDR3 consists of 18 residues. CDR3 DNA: TGTGCCAGCAGTTCCGGACTAGCGGGAGGGCCGGGCACCGGGGAGCTGTTTTTT. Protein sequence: CASSSGLAGGPGTGELFF.

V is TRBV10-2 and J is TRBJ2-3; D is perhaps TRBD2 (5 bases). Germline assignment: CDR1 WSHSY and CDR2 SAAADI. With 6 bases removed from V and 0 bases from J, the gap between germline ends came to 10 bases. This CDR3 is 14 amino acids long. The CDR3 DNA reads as TGCGCCAGCAGAGAGGGAGAAAGCACAGATACGCAGTATTTT. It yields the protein CASREGESTDTQYF.

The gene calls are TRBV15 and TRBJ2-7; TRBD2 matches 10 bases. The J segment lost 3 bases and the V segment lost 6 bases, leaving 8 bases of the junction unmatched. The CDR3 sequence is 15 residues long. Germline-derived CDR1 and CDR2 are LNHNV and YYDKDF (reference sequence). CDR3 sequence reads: CATRDGLAEYYEQYF. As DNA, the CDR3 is TGTGCCACCAGAGATGGACTAGCGGAGTACTACGAGCAGTACTTC.

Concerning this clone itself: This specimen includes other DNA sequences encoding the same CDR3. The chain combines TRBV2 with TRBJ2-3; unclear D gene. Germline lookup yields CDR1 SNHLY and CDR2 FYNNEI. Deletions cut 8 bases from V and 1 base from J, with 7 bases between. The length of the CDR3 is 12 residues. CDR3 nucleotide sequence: TGTGCCAGCCTAACTCGCACAGATACGCAGTATTTT. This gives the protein CASLTRTDTQYF.

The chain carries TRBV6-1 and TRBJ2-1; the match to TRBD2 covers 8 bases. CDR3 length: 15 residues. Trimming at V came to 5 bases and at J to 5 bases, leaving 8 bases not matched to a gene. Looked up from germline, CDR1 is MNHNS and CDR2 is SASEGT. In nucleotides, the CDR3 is TGTGCCAGCAGTTCCAGCGGGAGTATCAACAATGAGCAGTTCTTC. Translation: CASSSSGSINNEQFF.

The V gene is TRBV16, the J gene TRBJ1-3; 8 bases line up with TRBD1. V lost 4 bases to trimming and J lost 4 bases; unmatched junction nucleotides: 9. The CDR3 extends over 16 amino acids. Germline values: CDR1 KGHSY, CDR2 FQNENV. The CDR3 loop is CASSLPHGQGGNTIYF. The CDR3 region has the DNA TGTGCCAGCAGCCTACCACATGGACAGGGAGGAAACACCATATATTTT. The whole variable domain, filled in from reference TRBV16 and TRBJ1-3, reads GEEVAQTPKHLVRGEGQKAKLYCAPIKGHSYVFWYQQVLKNEFKFLISFQNENVFDETGMPKERFSAKCLPNSPCSLEIQATKLEDSAVYFCASSLPHGQGGNTIYFGEGSWLTVV.

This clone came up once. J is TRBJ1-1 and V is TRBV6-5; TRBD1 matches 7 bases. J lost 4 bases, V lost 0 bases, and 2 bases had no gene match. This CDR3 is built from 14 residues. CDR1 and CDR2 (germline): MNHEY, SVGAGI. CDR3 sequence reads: CASSYSTGPTEAFF. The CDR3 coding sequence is TGTGCCAGCAGTTACTCGACAGGGCCCACTGAAGCTTTCTTT.